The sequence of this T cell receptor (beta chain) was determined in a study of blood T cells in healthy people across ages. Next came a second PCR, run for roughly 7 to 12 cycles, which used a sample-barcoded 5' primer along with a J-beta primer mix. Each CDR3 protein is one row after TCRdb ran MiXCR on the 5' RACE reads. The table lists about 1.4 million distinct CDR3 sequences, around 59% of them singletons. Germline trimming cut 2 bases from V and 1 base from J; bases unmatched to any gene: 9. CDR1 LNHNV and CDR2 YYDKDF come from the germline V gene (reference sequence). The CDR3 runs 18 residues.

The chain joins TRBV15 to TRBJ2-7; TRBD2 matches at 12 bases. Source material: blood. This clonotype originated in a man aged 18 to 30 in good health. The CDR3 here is CATSRSPGLAGPSYEQYF. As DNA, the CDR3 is TGTGCCACCAGCAGATCACCGGGACTAGCGGGCCCTTCCTACGAGCAGTACTTC.